This T cell receptor beta chain was captured by sequencing in a study of chemoradiotherapy in HPV16-positive cancers. Study context: Functional T-cell assays on a couple of HPV16-positive patients' cells defined candidate HPV-specific clones and common TCR motifs. Overall study results and limits: Non-HPV-specific T cells did not expand in tumors during treatment, whereas candidate HPV-specific clones and E7-related motifs did. HPV-responsive T-cell expansion during chemoradiotherapy was linked to improved recurrence-free survival in HPV16-positive patients.

The J segment lost 2 bases and the V segment lost 1 base, leaving 2 bases of the junction unmatched. This CDR3 has 15 residues. The V gene's germline CDR1 is SGHNT and CDR2 YENEEA. Repeated repertoire sampling spanned the course of chemoradiotherapy. In regard to this clone: Its antigen is not known.

The data were produced by immunoSEQ multiplex PCR, yet TCRdb's version contains in-frame clones alone and is incomplete. The sample has around 24,000 clones; 87% are singletons. This TCR derives from a human donor with HPV-associated anogenital cancer. This chain connects TRBV11-3 to TRBJ2-1; 7 bases line up with TRBD2. Source: blood, taken from a patient who underwent chemoradiotherapy. The chain's CDR3 is CASSLGTSPYNEQFF. For the CDR3, the DNA is TGTGCCAGCAGCTTAGGGACTAGTCCCTACAATGAGCAGTTCTTC. Based on the CDR3 plus reference TRBV11-3 and TRBJ2-1, the full variable domain is EAGVVQSPRYKIIEKKQPVAFWCNPISGHNTLYWYLQNLGQGPELLIRYENEEAVDDSQLPKDRFSAERLKGVDSTLKIQPAELGDSAVYLCASSLGTSPYNEQFFGPGTRLTVL.